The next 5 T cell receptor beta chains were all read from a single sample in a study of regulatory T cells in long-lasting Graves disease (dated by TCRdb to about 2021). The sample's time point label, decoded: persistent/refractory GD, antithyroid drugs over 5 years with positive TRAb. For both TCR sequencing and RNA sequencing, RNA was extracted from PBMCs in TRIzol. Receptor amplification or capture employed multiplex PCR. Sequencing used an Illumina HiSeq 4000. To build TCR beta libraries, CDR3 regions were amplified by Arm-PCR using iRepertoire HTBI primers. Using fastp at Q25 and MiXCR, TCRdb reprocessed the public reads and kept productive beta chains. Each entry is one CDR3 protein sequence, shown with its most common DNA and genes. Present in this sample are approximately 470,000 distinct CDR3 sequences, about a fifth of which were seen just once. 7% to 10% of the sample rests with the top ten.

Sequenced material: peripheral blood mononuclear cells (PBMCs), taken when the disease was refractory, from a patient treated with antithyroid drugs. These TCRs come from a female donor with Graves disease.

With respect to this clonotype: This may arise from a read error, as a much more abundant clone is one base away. This CDR3 is CASSLGDSWRTQETQYF. The CDR3, as DNA: TGTGCCAGCAGCTTAGGCGATAGCTGGAGGACTCAAGAGACCCAGTACTTC. The chain uses TRBV7-9 and TRBJ2-5, with D possibly matching TRBD2 (5 bases). CDR3 size: 17 residues. Germline CDR1 reads SEHNR; CDR2 reads FQNEAQ (reference sequence). Trimming pared 1 base from V and 2 bases from J, leaving 17 bases between.

The CDR3, as DNA: TGTGCCAGCAGCCCGGAAAACATGGCAGGGGAGGAGGACTACACCTTC. Translation gives CASSPENMAGEEDYTF. The J gene is TRBJ1-2, the V gene TRBV13, with a weak D call TRBD1 (6 bases). Trimming cost V 5 bases and J 10 bases, with 26 bases left between them. The CDR3 is made up of 16 amino acids. Germline V gives CDR1 PRHDT, CDR2 FYEKMQ (reference sequence).

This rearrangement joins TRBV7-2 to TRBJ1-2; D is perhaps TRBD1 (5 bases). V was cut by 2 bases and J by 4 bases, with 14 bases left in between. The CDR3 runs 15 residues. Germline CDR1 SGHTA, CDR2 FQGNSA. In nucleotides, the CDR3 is TGTGCCAGCAGCTTACGGGACCCTATCCTCTATGGCTACACCTTC. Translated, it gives CASSLRDPILYGYTF.

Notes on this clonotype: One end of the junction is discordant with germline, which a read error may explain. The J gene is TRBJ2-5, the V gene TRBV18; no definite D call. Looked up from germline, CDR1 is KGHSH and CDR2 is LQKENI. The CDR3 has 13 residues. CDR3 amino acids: CASPPRQGETQYF. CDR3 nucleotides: TGTGCCAGCCCACCACGTCAAGGAGAGACCCAGTACTTC. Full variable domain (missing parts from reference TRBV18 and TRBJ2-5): NAGVMQNPRHLVRRRGQEARLRCSPMKGHSHVYWYRQLPEEGLKFMVYLQKENIIDESGMPKERFSAEFPKEGPSILRIQQVVRGDSAAYFCASPPRQGETQYFGPGTRLLVL.

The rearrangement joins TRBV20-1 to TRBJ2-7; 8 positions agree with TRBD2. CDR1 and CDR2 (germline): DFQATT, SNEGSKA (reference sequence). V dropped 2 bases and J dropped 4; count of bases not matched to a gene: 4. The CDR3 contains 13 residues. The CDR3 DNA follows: TGCAGTGCTAGATCCAGCGGGAGTTACGAGCAGTACTTC. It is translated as CSARSSGSYEQYF.